The clone carrying this T cell receptor (beta chain) was seen once. This entry comes from a study of blood T cell repertoires in COVID-19. Study overall: The United States, Italy and Spain were the sources of the acute and convalescent COVID-19 samples.

In the source study's methods: Quantification of nucleated cells was approximated via reference gene primer amplification. The protocol was immunoSEQ multiplex PCR, while the TCRdb copy is restricted to in-frame clones and leaves out a portion. V and J calls and clone size are copied from that table; D and trimming were computed from the DNA. Of around 140,000 clones listed, 88% are singletons. Seattle's enrolled individuals joined amid active infection and were then monitored longitudinally. CDR3 size: 11 residues. V lost 2 bases and J lost 7, with 5 bases in between. CDR1 is DFQATT, CDR2 SNEGSKA, per germline (reference sequence).

The TCR comes from a human donor with COVID-19, enrolled during active disease. The donor label of this sample is uncertain. The sample was peripheral blood. This chain connects TRBV20-1 to TRBJ1-4; no clear D. Here the CDR3 reads CSARSSEKLFF. The CDR3 bases are TGCAGTGCTAGATCTTCTGAAAAACTGTTTTTT.